This T cell receptor beta chain was captured by sequencing in a study of blood T cell repertoires in COVID-19. Study details: Samples representing acute and convalescent COVID-19 were sourced from the United States, Italy and Spain. PBMCs, B-cell-depleted T cells, or T cells were the source of the cDNA or gDNA that made up the material.

The germline V gene has CDR1 LNHDA and CDR2 SQIVND (reference sequence). Trimming took 3 bases from V and 8 from J; bases not matched to a gene: 8. CDR3 length equals 15 residues. In the original analysis: It was from reference gene primer amplification that nucleated cell counts were estimated. Assay: immunoSEQ multiplex PCR; the TCRdb copy retains only in-frame clones and omits some. V and J calls plus clone size are reproduced from that table; the DNA served to infer D and trimming. Of 90,000 to 100,000 clones detected, roughly 84% appear once; the ten largest clones hold 2%. Input material: peripheral blood. This clonotype was sampled from an older man with active or convalescent COVID-19. The chain has TRBV19 and TRBJ1-4; 8 nucleotides agree with TRBD1. The CDR3 is CASSINTGTGEKLFF. CDR3 DNA: TGTGCCAGTAGTATTAATACAGGGACAGGCGAAAAACTGTTTTTT. The full variable domain, its missing parts supplied by reference TRBV19 and TRBJ1-4, is DGGITQSPKYLFRKEGQNVTLSCEQNLNHDAMYWYRQDPGQGLRLIYYSQIVNDFQKGDIAEGYSVSREKKESFPLTVTSAQKNPTAFYLCASSINTGTGEKLFFGSGTQLSVL.